The 24 T cell receptor beta chains presented below share a single source sample, sequenced in a study of T-cell reconstitution after alpha-beta-depleted transplantation in children. Unique molecular identifiers were incorporated when the TCRbeta library was constructed. TCRdb fed the PCR reads into MiXCR, producing one record per CDR3 protein. The data show 330,000 or so distinct CDR3 sequences, 7.5% to 9% seen once. Study-wide findings and caveats: A year had passed since transplant, and T-cell counts and diversity by then came mostly from newly produced T cells.

Their specific antigens are unknown. Sequenced material: peripheral blood, taken 360 days after TCRalphabeta/CD19-depleted stem cell transplant. Source of these receptors: a female patient between 2 and 15 years old who had a stem cell transplant for Fanconi anemia, so the T cells may come from the graft donor.

This clonotype appeared a few times. This chain connects TRBV20-1 to TRBJ2-3; D is possibly TRBD1 or TRBD2 (5 bases each). The CDR3 consists of 14 residues. V shed 3 bases and J shed 4 bases, with 14 bases lying between them. Germline CDR1 DFQATT, CDR2 SNEGSKA (reference sequence). Here the CDR3 DNA reads TGCAGTGCTAGTTTTTGGGGGATGGCAGATACGCAGTATTTT. It specifies CSASFWGMADTQYF.

The chain combines TRBV20-1 with TRBJ2-7, with D uncertain. Per the germline V gene, CDR1 is DFQATT and CDR2 is SNEGSKA (reference sequence). Trimming cost V 3 bases and J 3 bases, with 18 bases left between them. The CDR3 loop spans 15 amino acids. CDR3 amino acids: CSASPMRLSGYEQYF. The CDR3 DNA reads as TGCAGTGCTAGCCCGATGCGGCTCTCAGGCTACGAGCAGTACTTC.

This clonotype was found many times. The chain recombines TRBV5-1 with TRBJ2-3; D may be TRBD1 (5 bases). The CDR3 length is 15 residues. Germline V gives CDR1 SGHRS, CDR2 YFSETQ. The V end lost 3 bases, the J end lost 8 bases, and 19 bases lay between the germline ends. CDR3 DNA: TGCGCCAGCAGCTCGGAGTTTCCAGGGATCGGTACGCAGTATTTT. Translated: CASSSEFPGIGTQYF.

This clonotype was found many times. The V gene is TRBV10-3, the J gene TRBJ1-4, with unresolved D. Germline-derived CDR1 and CDR2 are ENHRY and SYGVKD. V was cut by 4 bases and J by 8 bases, with 8 bases left in between. The CDR3 is 12 residues long. CDR3 sequence reads: CAISAGKEKLFF. Here the CDR3 DNA reads TGTGCCATCAGTGCAGGAAAGGAAAAACTGTTTTTT.

This sequence joins TRBV11-2 and TRBJ1-4; D is perhaps TRBD1 (5 bases). V lost 1 base and J 6 bases, leaving 15 bases between the germline ends. Germline CDR1 SGHAT, CDR2 FQNNGV. This CDR3 comprises 16 residues. CDR3: CASSLGRLAGHEKLFF. CDR3 nucleotides: TGTGCCAGCAGCTTAGGGCGACTAGCGGGACATGAAAAACTGTTTTTT.

This chain connects TRBV6-5 to TRBJ1-2; D may be TRBD1 (6 bases). V lost 0 bases and J lost 3, with 17 bases in between. This CDR3 comprises 17 residues. Germline CDR1 and CDR2: MNHEY and SVGAGI. CDR3 nucleotides: TGTGCCAGCAGTTACTCGCAGGAACAGGGCAAAGACTATGGCTACACCTTC. It yields the protein CASSYSQEQGKDYGYTF.

With regard to this clonotype: A single base separates this from a much larger clone, so it may be a read error. The chain combines TRBV27 with TRBJ2-2; TRBD1 agrees at 7 bases. The CDR3 contains 14 residues. Germline V gene data show CDR1 as MNHEY and CDR2 as SMNVEV (reference sequence). The CDR3 loop is CSSSLGTVNRELFF. The CDR3 nucleotides read TGTTCCAGCAGTTTAGGGACAGTTAACAGGGAGCTGTTTTTT.

This clonotype has a count of ten or more. The chain combines TRBV7-2 with TRBJ2-1; 7 positions match TRBD2. Germline V lookup: CDR1 SGHTA, CDR2 FQGNSA. CDR3 length equals 18 residues. V trimming: 1 base; J trimming: 5 bases; junction bases outside the gene matches: 14. The CDR3 DNA follows: TGTGCCAGCAGCTTAGTGCGGACTAGGTTTAGAAGGGACAATGAGCAGTTCTTC. Translation: CASSLVRTRFRRDNEQFF.

At least ten counts were recorded for this clonotype. The chain links TRBV15 to TRBJ2-6, with 7 bases lining up with TRBD1. Germline CDR1 LNHNV, CDR2 YYDKDF (reference sequence). There are 16 residues in the CDR3. Trimming removed 1 base from V and 3 bases from J; junction bases left unmatched: 3. The CDR3 protein is CATSRGQGGGANVLTF. As DNA, the CDR3 is TGTGCCACCAGCAGAGGACAGGGCGGTGGGGCCAACGTCCTGACTTTC.

This clonotype has at least ten counts. This chain uses TRBV5-1 with TRBJ2-1; 7 positions match TRBD1. The CDR3 contains 15 residues. Germline lookup yields CDR1 SGHRS and CDR2 YFSETQ. J lost 2 bases, V lost 2 bases, and 4 bases had no gene match. CDR3 sequence reads: CASSFRDSTYNEQFF. The CDR3 bases are TGCGCCAGCAGCTTCCGGGACAGCACCTACAATGAGCAGTTCTTC.

This clonotype has more than one count but fewer than ten. The chain recombines TRBV15 with TRBJ2-5; D call uncertain. Trimming stripped 7 bases from V and 1 base from J, with 13 bases between. Germline lookup yields CDR1 LNHNV and CDR2 YYDKDF (reference sequence). The CDR3 consists of 14 residues. The CDR3 DNA sequence: TGTGCCACCACAGCGAACCGGCCCCAAGAGACCCAGTACTTC. Its translation: CATTANRPQETQYF.

The V gene is TRBV11-2, the J gene TRBJ2-3; 13 nucleotides line up with TRBD2. The V gene's germline CDR1 is SGHAT and CDR2 FQNNGV. The CDR3 sequence is 17 residues long. V was clipped by 3 bases and J by 0 bases; unmatched bases: 3. The CDR3 nucleotides are TGTGCCAGCAGCTTGACTAGCGGGGGGCCTAGCACAGATACGCAGTATTTT. The encoded protein is CASSLTSGGPSTDTQYF.

To note about this clonotype: Mismatch with germline at one junction end may stem from a read error. The rearrangement joins TRBV7-7 to TRBJ2-7, with D possibly matching TRBD2 (6 bases). The length of the CDR3 is 15 residues. In germline, CDR1 is SSHAT, CDR2 FNYEAQ (reference sequence). DNA of the CDR3: TGTGCTAGCAGCCCATCACAGACTAGTCCCTACGAGCAGTACTTC. Translating it yields CASSPSQTSPYEQYF.

CDR3 region: CASSPGLPSYNEQFF. The CDR3 coding sequence is TGCGCCAGCAGCCCGGGACTCCCCTCCTACAATGAGCAGTTCTTC. The chain links TRBV4-3 to TRBJ2-1, with a weak D call TRBD2 (6 bases). The germline V gene encodes CDR1 LGHNA and CDR2 YSLEER. The CDR3 spans 15 residues. V lost 4 bases and J lost 0, with 10 bases in between.

This clonotype was detected a few times. The rearrangement links TRBV27 to TRBJ2-2; tentatively, D is TRBD1 (6 bases). V dropped 3 bases and J dropped 2 bases, with 13 bases sitting between them. Germline V CDR1 and CDR2: MNHEY, SMNVEV (reference sequence). CDR3 length: 16 amino acids. Written as DNA, the CDR3 is TGTGCCAGCAGTTTCGAGACAGGCCTAAACACCGGGGAGCTGTTTTTT. It is translated as CASSFETGLNTGELFF.

To note about this clonotype: A junction boundary mismatches the germline segment, possibly from a read error. This chain connects TRBV7-9 to TRBJ2-3, with a possible D match to TRBD1 (5 bases). CDR1 is SEHNR and CDR2 is FQNEAQ in the germline V gene (reference sequence). The CDR3 runs to 15 residues. CDR3 bases: TGTGCCAGCACCTTAGACCTCTTGGCAGGGGATACGCAGTATTTT. It specifies CASTLDLLAGDTQYF.

This clonotype was seen many times. The rearrangement joins TRBV10-3 to TRBJ1-1; 7 bases map to TRBD1. The trim removed 5 bases at V and 0 bases at J, leaving 3 bases unmatched. Germline CDR1 ENHRY, CDR2 SYGVKD. CDR3 size: 14 residues. CDR3 loop: CAISMGQLNTEAFF. The CDR3 nucleotides are TGTGCCATCAGTATGGGACAGTTGAACACTGAAGCTTTCTTT.

This clonotype was seen repeatedly, ten times or more. The chain has TRBV7-2 and TRBJ2-4; D might be TRBD1 (6 bases). The germline V gene has CDR1 SGHTA and CDR2 FQGNSA. V lost 5 bases to trimming and J lost 10 bases, with 18 bases between them. This CDR3 is 14 amino acids long. As DNA, the CDR3 is TGTGCCAGCAGCCCGGGACACGGGGAACGTATTCAGTACTTC. As protein: CASSPGHGERIQYF.

This chain uses TRBV12-3 or TRBV12-4 with TRBJ1-6, with TRBD1 matching over 9 bases. The CDR3 contains 16 residues. V was clipped by 3 bases and J by 10 bases; unmatched bases: 10. CDR3 bases: TGTGCCAGCAGTTTCTCCGGGACAGGGTTACGGTCACCCCTCCACTTT. Amino acids: CASSFSGTGLRSPLHF.

This clonotype was seen ten or more times. The J gene is TRBJ2-1, the V gene TRBV4-2; D call uncertain. V dropped 1 base and J dropped 8 bases, with 6 bases sitting between them. Germline V gives CDR1 LGHNA, CDR2 YNFKEQ. The CDR3 is 12 residues long. The CDR3, as DNA: TGTGCCAGCAGCCAAGTTAGGTATGAGCAGTTCTTC. Translation: CASSQVRYEQFF.

This clonotype appeared a few times. The CDR3 here is CASSKTGSYEQYV. Here the CDR3 DNA reads TGTGCCAGCAGTAAGACAGGCTCCTACGAGCAGTACGTC. J is TRBJ2-7 and V is TRBV6-1; a possible D gene is TRBD1 (6 bases). Trimming stripped 5 bases from V and 0 bases from J, with 8 bases between. CDR1 is MNHNS, CDR2 SASEGT, per germline. This CDR3 comprises 13 residues.

The sample holds a few counts of this clonotype. The V call is TRBV20-1, the J call TRBJ2-5, with 11 positions matching TRBD2. Germline V gives CDR1 DFQATT, CDR2 SNEGSKA (reference sequence). The CDR3 spans 14 residues. With 3 bases clipped from V and 5 bases from J, the junction kept 5 bases outside the gene matches. In DNA form, the CDR3 reads TGCAGTGCTAGCCGACTAGCGGGGTGGGAGACCCAGTACTTC. This codes for CSASRLAGWETQYF.

This clonotype occurred a few times. The V gene is TRBV13, the J gene TRBJ1-2; D gene unclear. V lost 0 bases and J 7 bases, leaving 6 bases between the germline ends. Germline assignment: CDR1 PRHDT and CDR2 FYEKMQ (reference sequence). CDR3 length: 12 amino acids. CDR3 DNA: TGTGCCAGCAGCTTAGGGGGCGGTGGCTACACCTTC. Translation: CASSLGGGGYTF.

Only a few counts were recorded for this clonotype. The chain links TRBV3-1 to TRBJ2-1, with D possibly matching TRBD2 (6 bases). This CDR3 has 17 residues. CDR1 LGHDT and CDR2 YNNKEL come from the germline V gene (reference sequence). V dropped 3 bases and J dropped 3 bases, with 18 bases sitting between them. The CDR3 loop reads CASSQGSAGFYYNEQFF. The CDR3 nucleotides are TGTGCCAGCAGCCAGGGGTCTGCGGGGTTCTACTACAATGAGCAGTTCTTC.